What follows are 5 T cell receptor beta chains derived from one specimen sequenced in a study of blood T cells in healthy people across ages. Sample-barcoded 5' priming and a J-beta primer mix drove a second PCR of about 6 to 12 cycles. MiXCR, applied by TCRdb to the 5' RACE reads, yields one record per CDR3 protein. The table lists over 1,500,000 distinct CDR3 sequences, 30% to 40% of them singletons, with approximately 22% in the top ten. Input material: blood. The receptors were gathered from a human donor in good health.

This chain joins TRBV7-9 and TRBJ2-1, with D possibly matching TRBD2 (6 bases). Matching the DNA end better, TRBJ2-7 makes the J call doubtful. Looked up from germline, CDR1 is SEHNR and CDR2 is FQNEAQ (reference sequence). The CDR3 has 16 residues. The CDR3 bases are TGTGCCAGCAGCCCTCCCGGAGGGGAGTTCTACAATGAGCAGTACTTC. It encodes CASSPPGGEFYNEQYF.

The V and J genes are TRBV6-5 and TRBJ2-5; D may be TRBD1 or TRBD2 (5 bases each). The J call may not be correct, given that the DNA end is closer to TRBJ2-7. Germline assignment: CDR1 MNHEY and CDR2 SVGAGI. CDR3 length: 13 amino acids. The CDR3 region has the DNA TGTGCCAGCACCCCTACGAGGGGACACGAGCAGTACTTC. It specifies CASTPTRGHEQYF.

The V call is TRBV20-1, the J call TRBJ2-7; maybe TRBD1 (5 bases). The germline V and J ends were trimmed by 0 bases and 2 bases, with 11 bases remaining between them. CDR1 is DFQATT and CDR2 is SNEGSKA in the germline V gene (reference sequence). CDR3 length: 14 residues. CDR3 sequence reads: CSARDRQGTYEQYF. Here the CDR3 DNA reads TGCAGTGCTAGAGATCGGCAGGGTACCTACGAGCAGTACTTC.

This clonotype was observed a few times. V and J are TRBV4-1 and TRBJ1-2; unclear D gene. The germline V and J ends were trimmed by 1 base and 6 bases, with 15 bases remaining between them. Germline CDR1 and CDR2: MGHRA and YSYEKL. The CDR3 runs to 15 residues. CDR3 coding DNA: TGCGCCAGCAGCCAAGTGGGTCTTATGCCGGATGGCTACACCTTC. Protein: CASSQVGLMPDGYTF.

CDR3 DNA: TGCAGTGCTAGAGATCTTGTCGCGGGGGGCAACGATGGCTACACCTTC. Translating gives CSARDLVAGGNDGYTF. V and J are TRBV20-1 and TRBJ1-2; D may be TRBD1 (6 bases). This CDR3 spans 16 amino acids. Trimming removed 0 bases from V and 6 bases from J, with 20 bases in between. Germline lookup yields CDR1 DFQATT and CDR2 SNEGSKA (reference sequence).